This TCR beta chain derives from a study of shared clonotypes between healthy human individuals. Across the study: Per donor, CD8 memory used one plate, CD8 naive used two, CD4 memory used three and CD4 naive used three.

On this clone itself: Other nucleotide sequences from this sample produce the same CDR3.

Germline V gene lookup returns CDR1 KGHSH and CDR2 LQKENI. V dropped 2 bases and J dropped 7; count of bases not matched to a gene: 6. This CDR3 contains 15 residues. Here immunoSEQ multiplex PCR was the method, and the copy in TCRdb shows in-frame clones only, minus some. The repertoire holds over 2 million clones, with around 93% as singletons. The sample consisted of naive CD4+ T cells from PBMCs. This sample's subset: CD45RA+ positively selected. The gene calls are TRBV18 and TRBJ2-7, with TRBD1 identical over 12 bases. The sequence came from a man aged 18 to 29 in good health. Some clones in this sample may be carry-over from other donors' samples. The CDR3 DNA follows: TGTGCCAGCTCACCAGGGACAGGGGGCGCGGGGGAGCAGTACTTC. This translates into CASSPGTGGAGEQYF.